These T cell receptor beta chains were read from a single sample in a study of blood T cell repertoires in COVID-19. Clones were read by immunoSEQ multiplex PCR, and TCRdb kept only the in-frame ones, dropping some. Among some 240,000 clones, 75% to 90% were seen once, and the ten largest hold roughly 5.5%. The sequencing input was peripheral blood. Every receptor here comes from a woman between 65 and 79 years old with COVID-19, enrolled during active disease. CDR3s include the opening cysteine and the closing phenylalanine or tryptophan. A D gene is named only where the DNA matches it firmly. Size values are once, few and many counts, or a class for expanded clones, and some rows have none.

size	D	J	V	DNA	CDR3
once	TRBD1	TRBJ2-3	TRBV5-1	TGCGCCAGCAGCTTGGAGGGACAGGGAATAGATACGCAGTATTTT	CASSLEGQGIDTQYF
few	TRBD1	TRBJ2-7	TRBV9	TGTGCCAGCAGCCCTGGGACAGGGGGCTTCTACGAGCAGTACTTC	CASSPGTGGFYEQYF
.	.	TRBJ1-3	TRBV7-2	TGTGCCAGCAGGCACGCGGGGGGGGGACCTGGAAACACCATATATTTT	CASRHAGGGPGNTIYF
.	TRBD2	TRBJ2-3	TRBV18	TGTGCCAGCTCACCCACTAGCGGAAGCACAGATACGCAGTATTTT	CASSPTSGSTDTQYF
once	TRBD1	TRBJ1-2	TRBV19	TGTGCCAGTAGCCTCGGACAGGGAACGTGGGGCTACACCTTC	CASSLGQGTWGYTF
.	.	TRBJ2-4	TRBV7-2	TGTGCCAGCAGCTTAGAGAGGGCGGGCGTCAAGTACTTC	CASSLERAGVKYF
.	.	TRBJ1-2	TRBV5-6	TGTGCCAGCAGCTTAGGGGGGGCGGCCTTACGGAACTATGGCTACACCTTC	CASSLGGAALRNYGYTF
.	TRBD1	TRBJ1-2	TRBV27	TGTGCCAGCAGGGGGACAGGGAATGATGGCTACACCTTC	CASRGTGNDGYTF
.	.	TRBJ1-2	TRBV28	TGTGCCAGCAGCCTAAAAAACTATGGCTACACCTTC	CASSLKNYGYTF
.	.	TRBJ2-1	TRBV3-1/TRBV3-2	TGTGCCAGCAGCCAATGGGGATCGGGAGCTGAAAATGAGCAGTTCTTC	CASSQWGSGAENEQFF
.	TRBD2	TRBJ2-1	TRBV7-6	TGTGCCAGCAGCTTAAGCGGGACTAGCGGGAGCGATGAGCAGTTCTTC	CASSLSGTSGSDEQFF
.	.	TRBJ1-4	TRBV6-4	TGTGCCAGCAGGCTCAGGGGTCGGGGAAAAACTGTTTTT	CASRLRGRGKTVF
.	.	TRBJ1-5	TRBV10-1	TGCGCCAGAAAACAGCTGTTTAGCAATCAGCCCCAGCATTTT	CARKQLFSNQPQHF
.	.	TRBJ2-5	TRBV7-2	TGTGCCAGCAGCTTAGTGGGGACTTGGCCAGAGACCCAGTACTTC	CASSLVGTWPETQYF
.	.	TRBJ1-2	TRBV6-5	TGTGCCAGCAGTTACGGTGGCAGGCACTTAGGTGGCTACACCTTC	CASSYGGRHLGGYTF
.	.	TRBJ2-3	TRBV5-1	TGCGCCAGCAGCTTGGGCGGAGACTCAGATACGCAGTATTTT	CASSLGGDSDTQYF
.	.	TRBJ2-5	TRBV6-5	TGTGCCAGCACCAGTTCCGGGGAGGTCGGAGAGACCCAGTACTTC	CASTSSGEVGETQYF
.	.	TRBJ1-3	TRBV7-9	TGTGCCAGCAGCTTAGGAGGCACAAATGCGGGAAACACCATATATTTT	CASSLGGTNAGNTIYF
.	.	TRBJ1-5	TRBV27	TGTGCCAGCAGTTTAGCGGGGTATCAGCCCCAGCATTTT	CASSLAGYQPQHF
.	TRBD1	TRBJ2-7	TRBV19	TGTGCCAGTAGTATGTCCTGGACAGGGGGCTACGAGCAGTACTTC	CASSMSWTGGYEQYF
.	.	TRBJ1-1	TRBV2	TGTGCCAGCAGCATCAGACGGGACACTGAAGCTTTCTTT	CASSIRRDTEAFF
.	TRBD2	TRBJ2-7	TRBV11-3	TGTGCCAGCAGCTTAGGGGCTAGCGGGAGGGCCGTCTACGAGCAGTACTTC	CASSLGASGRAVYEQYF
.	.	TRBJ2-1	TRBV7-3	TGTGCCAGCAGCTTCTCACCCGGTACCAATGAGCAGTTCTTC	CASSFSPGTNEQFF
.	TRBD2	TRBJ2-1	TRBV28	TGTGCCAGCAGCACCGGGACTAGCTTTGGTAGTGAGCAGTTCTTC	CASSTGTSFGSEQFF
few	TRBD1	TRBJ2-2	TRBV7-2	TGTGCCAGCAGCACAGGACAGGGGCACGGGGAGCTGTTTTTT	CASSTGQGHGELFF
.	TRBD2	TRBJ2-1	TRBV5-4	TGTGCCAGCAGCTCGGGGGCGGGAGGGTCCCTGGTTTACAATGAGCAGTTCTTC	CASSSGAGGSLVYNEQFF
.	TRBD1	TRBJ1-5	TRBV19	TGTGCCAGTATGGTACAGGGGGCGTATAGCAATCAGCCCCAGCATTTT	CASMVQGAYSNQPQHF
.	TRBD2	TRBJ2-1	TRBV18	TGTGCCAGCTCACCGACTAGCGGGAGCTGGAATGAGCAGTTCTTC	CASSPTSGSWNEQFF
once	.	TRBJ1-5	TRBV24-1	TGTGCCACCAGTGAACGGACAGGCAATCAGCCCCAGCATTTT	CATSERTGNQPQHF
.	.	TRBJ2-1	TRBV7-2	TGTGCCAGCAGCTCCCCCCAGCGGATCTACAATGAGCAGTTCTTC	CASSSPQRIYNEQFF
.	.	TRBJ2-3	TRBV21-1	TGTGCCAGCATGATAGGAGGTAGGGGGAGGCTAGCGGGAGACACAGATACGCAGTATTTT	CASMIGGRGRLAGDTDTQYF
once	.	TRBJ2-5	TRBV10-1	TGCGCCAGATTTGGGACAAAGTTAACGGAGACCCAGTACTTC	CARFGTKLTETQYF